The 21 T cell receptor beta chains below all came from one sample that was sequenced in a study of T cells after yellow fever vaccination (dated by TCRdb to the late 2010s). What the treatment or condition label conveys for this sample: live attenuated yellow fever vaccine strain. The method behind the library was 5' RACE. TCRdb shows the sequencer as Illumina HiSeq 2500. Using fastp at Q25 and MiXCR, TCRdb reprocessed the public reads and kept productive beta chains. Rows with one shared CDR3 protein collapse into an entry with the most common genes and DNA. This sample comprises 450,000 to 600,000 distinct CDR3 sequences, around 16% of them detected only once. The ten largest clones represent approximately 15% of the sample. Sequenced here: PBMCs, sampled less than 6 days after the first yellow fever vaccination. The source of these receptors is a man between 18 and 29 years old who received the YFV17D yellow fever vaccine.

V usage is TRBV20-1 and J usage is TRBJ2-2, with TRBD1 as a possible D gene (5 bases). The V gene's germline CDR1 is DFQATT and CDR2 SNEGSKA (reference sequence). V lost 5 bases and J 7 bases, leaving 17 bases between the germline ends. CDR3 length: 14 residues. This CDR3 reads CSASRRAVVGELFF. DNA of the CDR3: TGCAGTGCTTCACGCAGGGCGGTTGTCGGGGAGCTGTTTTTT.

This clonotype was recorded many times. The gene calls are TRBV12-3 or TRBV12-4 and TRBJ1-3; D unresolved. There are 13 residues in the CDR3. Deletions cut 4 bases from V and 4 bases from J, with 8 bases between. In DNA, the CDR3 is TGTGCCAGCAGTTCAGTCAGGGGAAACACCATATATTTT. Its protein is CASSSVRGNTIYF.

The chain links TRBV4-2 to TRBJ2-2; possible D gene TRBD1, 5 bases. Germline loops: CDR1 LGHNA, CDR2 YNFKEQ. The CDR3 is 16 amino acids. Trimming removed 0 bases from V and 3 bases from J, with 11 bases in between. The CDR3 coding sequence is TGTGCCAGCAGCCAAGAGCCCAGGGCTGACACCGGGGAGCTGTTTTTT. Amino acids: CASSQEPRADTGELFF.

This clonotype occurred a few times. The rearrangement uses TRBV10-3 and TRBJ2-3, with 9 bases fitting TRBD2. Germline loops: CDR1 ENHRY, CDR2 SYGVKD. This CDR3 has 16 residues. V shed 5 bases and J 1 base; nucleotides not matched to a gene: 7. The CDR3: CAISPSGGQGTDTQYF. As DNA, the CDR3 is TGTGCCATCAGTCCGAGCGGGGGGCAGGGCACAGATACGCAGTATTTT.

The chain joins TRBV4-2 to TRBJ1-4; D is possibly TRBD1 (6 bases). Trimming pared 1 base from V and 3 bases from J, leaving 15 bases between. CDR3 size: 17 residues. Germline CDR1 LGHNA, CDR2 YNFKEQ. The DNA for the CDR3 is TGTGCCAGCAGCCAAGGGGGGGGCCCGGGCGCTAATGAAAAACTGTTTTTT. Its protein product is CASSQGGGPGANEKLFF.

In this sample, this clonotype turned up a few times. V and J are TRBV4-1 and TRBJ2-5; 8 nucleotides agree with TRBD2. The germline V gene has CDR1 MGHRA and CDR2 YSYEKL. This CDR3 has 16 residues. V gave up 1 base and J gave up 5 bases; unmatched junction bases: 9. The CDR3 loop is CASSQGSREVGETQYF. CDR3 nucleotide sequence: TGCGCCAGCAGCCAAGGATCGCGGGAGGTTGGGGAGACCCAGTACTTC.

This rearrangement joins TRBV12-5 to TRBJ1-5, with D perhaps matching TRBD1 (5 bases). Per the germline V gene, CDR1 is LGHNT and CDR2 is FRNRAP. The CDR3 totals 15 residues. V gave up 5 bases and J gave up 0 bases, with 11 bases separating them. CDR3 nucleotide sequence: TGTGCTAGTGGTAGGCAGGGTAATAGCAATCAGCCCCAGCATTTT. Translating it yields CASGRQGNSNQPQHF. Variable domain in full (rest from reference TRBV12-5 and TRBJ1-5): DARVTQTPRHKVTEMGQEVTMRCQPILGHNTVFWYRQTMMQGLELLAYFRNRAPLDDSGMPKDRFSAEMPDATLATLKIQPSEPRDSAVYFCASGRQGNSNQPQHFGDGTRLSIL.

This clonotype came up a few times. V is TRBV2 and J is TRBJ2-7, with D perhaps matching TRBD1 (7 bases). V lost 4 bases and J 2 bases, leaving 21 bases between the germline ends. CDR3 length equals 17 residues. Germline assignment: CDR1 SNHLY and CDR2 FYNNEI. The CDR3: CASSAFPQGEDPYEQYV. In nucleotides, the CDR3 is TGTGCCAGCAGTGCATTCCCCCAGGGGGAGGATCCCTACGAGCAGTACGTC.

This clonotype was seen at least ten times. This chain connects TRBV4-1 to TRBJ2-1; 12 bases agree with TRBD2. J gave up 5 bases and V 4 bases, and 9 bases lay outside the gene matches. In germline, CDR1 is MGHRA, CDR2 YSYEKL. CDR3 length equals 17 residues. The CDR3 region has the DNA TGCGCCAGCAGCCGTCGACTAGCGGGGGTGAACGACAATGAGCAGTTCTTC. It is translated as CASSRRLAGVNDNEQFF.

J is TRBJ2-1 and V is TRBV7-3; 9 nucleotides line up with TRBD1. Germline values: CDR1 SGHTA, CDR2 FQGTGA. The V and J ends lost 5 bases and 5 bases, in that order; junction bases with no gene match: 7. This CDR3 comprises 15 residues. CDR3 DNA: TGTGCCAGCAGCCCCGGGACAGGGAGAAACAATGAGCAGTTCTTC. Residues: CASSPGTGRNNEQFF.

The chain carries TRBV4-1 and TRBJ1-1; TRBD1 aligns across 7 bases. The CDR3 contains 16 residues. V trimming: 4 bases; J trimming: 1 base; junction bases outside the gene matches: 9. Per germline, CDR1 MGHRA and CDR2 YSYEKL. The CDR3 region is CASSPRTGTGNTEAFF. The DNA of the CDR3 is TGCGCCAGCAGCCCAAGGACAGGAACGGGGAACACTGAAGCTTTCTTT.

This clonotype was detected only once. In nucleotides, the CDR3 is TGTGCCAGCAGCTTCGGGTTTGGGCCCCAGCATTTT. It yields the protein CASSFGFGPQHF. The rearrangement joins TRBV7-2 to TRBJ1-5; D uncertain. The length of the CDR3 is 12 residues. Trimming took off 3 bases at V and 9 bases at J, with 9 bases between the two ends. CDR1 SGHTA and CDR2 FQGNSA come from the germline V gene.

This clonotype was counted between two and nine times. The chain carries TRBV19 and TRBJ1-4, with unresolved D. The CDR3 spans 13 residues. CDR1 and CDR2 from the germline V gene are LNHDA and SQIVND (reference sequence). With 1 base removed from V and 8 bases from J, the gap between germline ends came to 8 bases. The CDR3 region has the DNA TGTGCCAGTAGTATAGGCCGGGAAGAAAAACTGTTTTTT. Translating it yields CASSIGREEKLFF.

This chain connects TRBV6-5 to TRBJ2-3; tentative D call: TRBD1 (5 bases). This CDR3 has 14 amino acids. V lost 4 bases and J lost 8, with 16 bases in between. Germline values: CDR1 MNHEY, CDR2 SVGAGI. The CDR3 nucleotides read TGTGCCAGCAGTTCCAAACCAGGGTCGGGTACGCAGTATTTT. Encoded protein: CASSSKPGSGTQYF.

The chain employs TRBV20-1 and TRBJ1-2, with 8 bases that match TRBD1. Germline V gene sequence: CDR1 DFQATT, CDR2 SNEGSKA (reference sequence). The V gene end was trimmed by 6 bases and the J gene end by 6 bases; junction bases not matched to a gene: 6. This CDR3 comprises 12 residues. CDR3 amino acids: CSAARGQDGYTF. The CDR3 region has the DNA TGCAGTGCGGCCAGGGGGCAGGATGGCTACACCTTC.

The chain uses TRBV20-1 and TRBJ1-1; the D is unclear. Trimming shortened V by 6 bases and J by 9 bases, and 20 bases separated the two germline ends. Germline assignment: CDR1 DFQATT and CDR2 SNEGSKA (reference sequence). The length of the CDR3 is 13 residues. CDR3 sequence (DNA): TGCAGTGCCCTGACACTAGAGGGCCCGAAAGCTTTCTTT. It codes for CSALTLEGPKAFF.

The gene calls are TRBV7-2 and TRBJ1-1; 9 bases match TRBD1. CDR3 size: 14 residues. V was pared by 5 bases and J by 6 bases, with 7 bases of the junction left unmatched. Germline loops: CDR1 SGHTA, CDR2 FQGNSA. CDR3 residues: CASSPGTGRSEAFF. The CDR3, as DNA: TGTGCCAGCAGCCCTGGGACAGGGAGGTCTGAAGCTTTCTTT.

The rearrangement links TRBV5-1 to TRBJ2-7, with D perhaps matching TRBD1 (6 bases). The CDR3 contains 15 residues. Trimming took 1 base from V and 5 from J, leaving 16 bases between them. Germline V gene lookup returns CDR1 SGHRS and CDR2 YFSETQ. Written as DNA, the CDR3 is TGCGCCAGCAGCTTGAGGTCAGGGGAGCACCACGAGCAGTACTTC. Encoded protein: CASSLRSGEHHEQYF.

The chain links TRBV10-3 to TRBJ2-5, with 8 nucleotides matching TRBD2. Germline V CDR1 and CDR2: ENHRY, SYGVKD. The CDR3 contains 15 residues. J was trimmed by 3 bases and V by 5 bases; bases with no gene match: 8. The CDR3 nucleotides read TGTGCCATCAGTCAAGCGGGGGAGCCCAAAGAGACCCAGTACTTC. As protein: CAISQAGEPKETQYF.

In its sample, this clonotype was seen a few times. The V gene is TRBV12-5, the J gene TRBJ1-4; D remains unclear. The CDR3 is 14 amino acids. Trimming took off 3 bases at V and 5 bases at J, with 10 bases between the two ends. In germline, CDR1 is LGHNT, CDR2 FRNRAP. In nucleotides, the CDR3 is TGTGCTAGTGGTTTAGGGCTTACAAATGAAAAACTGTTTTTT. Its protein is CASGLGLTNEKLFF.

In its sample, this clonotype was seen a few times. V gene TRBV7-9 combines with J gene TRBJ2-3; 7 bases align to TRBD2. The germline gives CDR1 SEHNR, CDR2 FQNEAQ (reference sequence). The junction had 9 bases not matched to a gene; V was cut back by 3 bases and J by 3 bases. The CDR3 has 16 amino acids. The CDR3: CASSFSSGGGTDTQYF. The CDR3 DNA reads as TGTGCCAGCAGCTTCTCTTCGGGGGGAGGGACAGATACGCAGTATTTT.